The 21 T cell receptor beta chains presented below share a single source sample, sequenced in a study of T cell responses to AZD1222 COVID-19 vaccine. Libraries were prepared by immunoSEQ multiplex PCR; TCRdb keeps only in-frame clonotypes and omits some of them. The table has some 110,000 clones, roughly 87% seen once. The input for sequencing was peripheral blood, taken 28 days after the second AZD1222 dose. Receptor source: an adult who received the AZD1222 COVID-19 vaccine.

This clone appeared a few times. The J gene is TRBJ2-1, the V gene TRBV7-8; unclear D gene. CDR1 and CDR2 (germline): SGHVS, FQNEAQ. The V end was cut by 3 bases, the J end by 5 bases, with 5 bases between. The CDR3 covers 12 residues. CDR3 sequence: CASSLFDNEQFF. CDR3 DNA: TGTGCCAGCAGCTTGTTCGACAATGAGCAGTTCTTC.

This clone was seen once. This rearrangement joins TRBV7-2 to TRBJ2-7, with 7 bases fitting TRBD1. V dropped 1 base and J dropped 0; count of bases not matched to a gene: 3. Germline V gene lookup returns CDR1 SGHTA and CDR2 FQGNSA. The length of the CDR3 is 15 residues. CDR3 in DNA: TGTGCCAGCAGCTTAGGAGGGGGCACCTCCTACGAGCAGTACTTC. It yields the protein CASSLGGGTSYEQYF.

CDR3 sequence: CASSLTGESSYEQYF. In DNA form, the CDR3 reads TGTGCCAGCAGTCTTACAGGGGAGTCCTCCTACGAGCAGTACTTC. The chain employs TRBV7-2 and TRBJ2-7, with TRBD1 matching 7 bases. After removal of 6 bases from V and 0 bases from J, the junction contained 8 bases not matched to a gene. Germline V gives CDR1 SGHTA, CDR2 FQGNSA. The CDR3 length is 15 residues.

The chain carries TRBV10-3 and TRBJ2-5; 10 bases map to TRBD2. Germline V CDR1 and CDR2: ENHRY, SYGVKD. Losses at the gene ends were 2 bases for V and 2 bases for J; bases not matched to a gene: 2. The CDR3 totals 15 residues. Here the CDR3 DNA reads TGTGCCATCAGTGAGGGAGCGGGGGGGCAAGAGACCCAGTACTTC. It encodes CAISEGAGGQETQYF.

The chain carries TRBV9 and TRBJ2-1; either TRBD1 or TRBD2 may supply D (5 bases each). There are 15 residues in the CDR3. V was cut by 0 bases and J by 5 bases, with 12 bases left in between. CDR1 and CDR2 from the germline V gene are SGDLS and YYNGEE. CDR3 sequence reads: CASSVGWGSNNEQFF. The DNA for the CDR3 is TGTGCCAGCAGCGTAGGTTGGGGGTCGAACAATGAGCAGTTCTTC.

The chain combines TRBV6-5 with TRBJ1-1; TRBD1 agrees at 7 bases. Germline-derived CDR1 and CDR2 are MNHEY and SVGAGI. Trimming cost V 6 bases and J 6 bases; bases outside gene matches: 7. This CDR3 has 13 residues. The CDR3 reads CASRADRVAEAFF. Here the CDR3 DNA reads TGTGCCAGCAGGGCAGACAGGGTGGCTGAAGCTTTCTTT.

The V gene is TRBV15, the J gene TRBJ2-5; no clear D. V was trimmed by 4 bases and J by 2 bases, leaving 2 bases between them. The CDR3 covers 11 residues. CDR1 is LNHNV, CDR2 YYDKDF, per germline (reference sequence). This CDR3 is CATSTQETQYF. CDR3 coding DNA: TGTGCCACCAGCACACAAGAGACCCAGTACTTC.

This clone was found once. CDR3 sequence (DNA): TGTGCCAGCAGCCCGCTCCGAGTGGATGAGCAGTTCTTC. Translated: CASSPLRVDEQFF. The chain carries TRBV5-4 and TRBJ2-1; D unresolved. The germline V gene has CDR1 SGHNT and CDR2 YYREEE (reference sequence). This CDR3 has 13 residues. With 4 bases removed from V and 8 bases from J, the gap between germline ends came to 13 bases.

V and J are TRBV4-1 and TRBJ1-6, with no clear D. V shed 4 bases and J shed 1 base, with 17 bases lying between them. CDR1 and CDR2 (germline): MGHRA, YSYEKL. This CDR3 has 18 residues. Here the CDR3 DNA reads TGCGCCAGCAGCCCCGAGGCAGTGAGGAAATCCTATAATTCACCCCTCCACTTT. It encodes CASSPEAVRKSYNSPLHF.

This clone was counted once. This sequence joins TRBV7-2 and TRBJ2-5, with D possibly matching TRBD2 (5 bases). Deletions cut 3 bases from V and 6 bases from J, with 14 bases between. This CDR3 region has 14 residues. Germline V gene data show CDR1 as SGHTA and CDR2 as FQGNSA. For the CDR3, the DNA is TGTGCCAGCAGCTTGGACTCGCAGAAGAAGACCCAGTACTTC. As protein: CASSLDSQKKTQYF. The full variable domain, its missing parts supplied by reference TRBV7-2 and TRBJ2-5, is GAGVSQSPSNKVTEKGKDVELRCDPISGHTALYWYRQSLGQGLEFLIYFQGNSAPDKSGLPSDRFSAERTGGSVSTLTIQRTQQEDSAVYLCASSLDSQKKTQYFGPGTRLLVL.

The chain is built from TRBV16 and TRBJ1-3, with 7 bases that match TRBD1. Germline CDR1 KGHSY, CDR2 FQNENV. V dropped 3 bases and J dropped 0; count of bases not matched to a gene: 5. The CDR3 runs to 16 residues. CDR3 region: CASSHGTAVSGNTIYF. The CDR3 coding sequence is TGTGCCAGCAGCCACGGGACAGCCGTCTCTGGAAACACCATATATTTT.

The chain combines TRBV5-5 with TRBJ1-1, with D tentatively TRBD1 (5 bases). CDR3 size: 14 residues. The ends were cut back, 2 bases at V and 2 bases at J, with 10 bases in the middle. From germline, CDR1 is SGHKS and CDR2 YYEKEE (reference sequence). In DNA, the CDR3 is TGTGCCAGCAGCTTTGGGGGTTTCAACACTGAAGCTTTCTTT. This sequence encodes CASSFGGFNTEAFF.

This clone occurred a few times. CDR3 amino acids: CASSDRSAGTSYGYTF. For the CDR3, the DNA is TGTGCCAGCAGTGATCGATCGGCAGGCACCTCCTATGGCTACACCTTC. The genes are TRBV2 and TRBJ1-2; D gene ambiguous. V was shortened by 3 bases and J by 4 bases, with 18 bases between the two germline ends. Germline V CDR1 and CDR2: SNHLY, FYNNEI. The length of the CDR3 is 16 residues.

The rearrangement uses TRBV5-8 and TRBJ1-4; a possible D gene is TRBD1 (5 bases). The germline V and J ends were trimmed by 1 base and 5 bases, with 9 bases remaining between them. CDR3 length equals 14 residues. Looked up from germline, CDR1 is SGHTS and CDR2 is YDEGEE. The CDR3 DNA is TGTGCCAGCAGCTTGTATTGGGGGAATGAAAAACTGTTTTTT. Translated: CASSLYWGNEKLFF. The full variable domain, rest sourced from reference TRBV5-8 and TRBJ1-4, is EAGVTQSPTHLIKTRGQQATLRCSPISGHTSVYWYQQALGLGLQFLLWYDEGEERNRGNFPPRFSGRQFPNYSSELNVNALELEDSALYLCASSLYWGNEKLFFGSGTQLSVL.

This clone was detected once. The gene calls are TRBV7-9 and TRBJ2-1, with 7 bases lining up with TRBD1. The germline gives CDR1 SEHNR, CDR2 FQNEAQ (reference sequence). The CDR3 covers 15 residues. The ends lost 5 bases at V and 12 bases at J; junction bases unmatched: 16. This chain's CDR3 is CASSPRQGVPVRQFF. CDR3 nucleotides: TGTGCCAGCAGCCCCCGACAGGGTGTACCGGTGAGGCAGTTCTTC.

CDR3 DNA sequence: TGTGCCAGCAGTTACTCTGCTACACAATACACAGATACGCAGTATTTT. It yields the protein CASSYSATQYTDTQYF. V usage is TRBV6-5 and J usage is TRBJ2-3; D unresolved. The length of the CDR3 is 16 residues. Germline lookup yields CDR1 MNHEY and CDR2 SVGAGI. V was clipped by 0 bases and J by 2 bases, with 12 bases between them.

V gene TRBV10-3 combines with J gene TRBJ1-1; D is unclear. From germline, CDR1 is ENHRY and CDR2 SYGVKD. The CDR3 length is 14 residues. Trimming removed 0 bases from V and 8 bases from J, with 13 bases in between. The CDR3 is CAISESGWTGEAFF. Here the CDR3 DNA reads TGTGCCATCAGTGAGTCGGGTTGGACGGGGGAAGCTTTCTTT.

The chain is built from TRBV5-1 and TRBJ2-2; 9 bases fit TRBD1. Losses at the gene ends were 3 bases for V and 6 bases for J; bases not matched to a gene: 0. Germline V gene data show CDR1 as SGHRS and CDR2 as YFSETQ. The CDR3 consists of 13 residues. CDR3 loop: CASSWTGAGELFF. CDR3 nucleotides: TGCGCCAGCAGCTGGACAGGGGCCGGGGAGCTGTTTTTT.

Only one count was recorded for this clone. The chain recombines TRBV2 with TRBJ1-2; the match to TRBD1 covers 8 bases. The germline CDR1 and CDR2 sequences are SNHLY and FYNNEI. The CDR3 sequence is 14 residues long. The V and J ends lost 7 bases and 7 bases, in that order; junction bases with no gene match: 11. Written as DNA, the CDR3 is TGTGCCAGCATTGGGATGGACAGGGTAACTGGCTACACCTTC. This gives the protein CASIGMDRVTGYTF.

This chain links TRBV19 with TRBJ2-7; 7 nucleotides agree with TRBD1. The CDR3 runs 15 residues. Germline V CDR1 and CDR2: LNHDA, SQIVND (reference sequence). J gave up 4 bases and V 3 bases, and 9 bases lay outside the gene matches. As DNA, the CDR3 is TGTGCCAGTAGTATTCTCGGGACAGATACTTACGAGCAGTACTTC. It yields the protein CASSILGTDTYEQYF.

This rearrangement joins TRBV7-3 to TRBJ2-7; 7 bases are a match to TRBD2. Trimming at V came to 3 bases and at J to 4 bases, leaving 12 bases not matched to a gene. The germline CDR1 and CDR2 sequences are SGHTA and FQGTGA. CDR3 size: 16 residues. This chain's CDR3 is CASSFSSGSLGYEQYF. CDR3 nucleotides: TGTGCCAGCAGCTTCTCTAGCGGCTCCCTGGGGTACGAGCAGTACTTC.